The clone carrying this TCR beta chain was observed many times. CDR1 is SGHTA, CDR2 FQGNSA, per germline. This CDR3 comprises 20 residues. With V trimmed by 7 bases and J by 2 bases, 25 bases remained unmatched. These data come from a study of T cell repertoires in cytomegalovirus infection. TCRdb re-called the reads with MiXCR, one entry per CDR3 protein. The sample includes around 280,000 distinct CDR3 sequences, around 10% of them seen just once. This receptor was obtained from a human donor in good health (CMV status not recorded). Some clones in this sample may be carry-over from other donors' samples. The rearrangement uses TRBV7-2 and TRBJ1-1, with 7 positions matching TRBD1. Sequenced material: PBMCs. The DNA for the CDR3 is TGTGCCAGCATGCGGAAAGGGGGCGCGAAAGGGGTTCTCAAAAACACTGAAGCTTTCTTT. It yields the protein CASMRKGGAKGVLKNTEAFF.